This T cell receptor beta chain was sequenced during a study of T cell clonotyping in hematopoietic cell transplantation. Study context: Cytoreduction preceded collection of pretransplant recipient samples. Notes on the study in general: No sorting was done, leaving CD4 and CD8 contributions mixed. Broader posttransplant TCR repertoire diversity was predicted by graft donor and pretransplant recipient Inverse Simpson Index values.

CDR3 length: 15 residues. Trimming removed 3 bases from V and 2 bases from J, with 11 bases in between. CDR1 is LNHDA and CDR2 is SQIVND in the germline V gene (reference sequence). Using immunoSEQ multiplex PCR, the repertoire was profiled, and TCRdb retains in-frame clones only, with some absent. The sample has around 37,000 clones; 85% are singletons. Time point given: recipient sample about 28 days before transplant, after cytoreduction. Samples: about 28 days before transplant, then days 30, 100 and 180 after. To note about this clone: Antigen unknown.

The sequence derives from a man in his fifties or sixties with acute myeloid leukemia. Some clones in this sample may be carry-over from other donors' samples. The J gene is TRBJ2-1, the V gene TRBV19; a weak D match, TRBD1 (6 bases). Sequenced here: peripheral blood mononuclear cells, sampled before stem cell transplant. DNA of the CDR3: TGTGCCAGTAGTATGGGCAGGGGTACCTACAATGAGCAGTTCTTC. It specifies CASSMGRGTYNEQFF.